This is a list of T cell receptor beta chains from one sample in a study of patients and donors after allogeneic stem cell transplantation. TCRdb called the RT-PCR reads again in MiXCR, with one record for every CDR3 protein. The table includes fewer than 95,000 distinct CDR3 sequences, around 5% detected once. The sequenced sample was blood, either unsorted or a sorted T cell fraction (not recorded which). The source is a human donor who was either an allogeneic HSCT recipient or a stem cell or donor lymphocyte infusion donor (not recorded which). It is not recorded whose cells these are; they may come from a transplant donor. Both conserved end residues are part of each CDR3. The D gene is left open where the match is weak. For some rows the clone size is stated as once, few or many, or as a class when expanded; others skip it.

d_gene	v_gene	j_gene	abundance	CDR3aa	CDR3nt
NA	TRBV11-2	TRBJ2-3	many	CASSFTHSSTDTQYF	TGTGCCAGCAGCTTTACGCATTCTAGCACAGATACGCAGTATTTT
NA	TRBV28	TRBJ2-5	many	CVTGRETQYF	TGTGTTACCGGGCGAGAGACCCAGTACTTC
NA	TRBV18	TRBJ2-2	many	CASSPDLSTGELFF	TGTGCCAGCTCACCAGACCTTTCCACCGGGGAGCTGTTTTTT
NA	TRBV20-1	TRBJ1-2	many	CSARTDGYTF	TGCAGTGCTAGGACAGATGGCTACACCTTC
TRBD2	TRBV9	TRBJ2-3	many	CASSPAGGLEDTQYF	TGTGCCAGCAGCCCTGCGGGGGGGCTGGAAGATACGCAGTATTTT
NA	TRBV2	TRBJ2-7	many	CASSEATSYEQYF	TGTGCCAGCAGTGAGGCGACCTCCTACGAGCAGTACTTC
NA	TRBV3-1	TRBJ1-3	many	CASSQLGGALSSGNTIYF	TGTGCCAGCAGCCAACTCGGAGGGGCACTCAGCTCTGGAAACACCATATATTTT
NA	TRBV30	TRBJ1-5	NA	CAWSVRGGHPISNQPQHF	TGTGCCTGGAGTGTAAGGGGGGGACATCCGATTAGCAATCAGCCCCAGCATTTT
NA	TRBV4-1	TRBJ2-7	many	CASSQRDIKDMVRLEQYF	TGCGCCAGCAGCCAAAGGGATATAAAAGACATGGTGCGTCTCGAGCAGTACTTC
NA	TRBV12-3/TRBV12-4	TRBJ1-2	many	CASMLRTPVLNGYTF	TGTGCCAGCATGCTAAGGACACCCGTCTTGAATGGCTACACCTTC
NA	TRBV2	TRBJ1-1	many	CASSEHALKLNTEAFF	TGTGCCAGCAGTGAACACGCCCTTAAATTGAACACTGAAGCTTTCTTT
NA	TRBV30	TRBJ1-5	NA	CAWSVGGDQPQHF	TGTGCCTGGAGTGTAGGAGGGGACCAGCCCCAGCATTTT
NA	TRBV5-4	TRBJ2-5	many	CASSLGTPGQETQYF	TGTGCCAGCAGCCTCGGGACGCCGGGGCAAGAGACCCAGTACTTC
NA	TRBV9	TRBJ1-1	few	CASSVGVGEGMNTEAFF	TGTGCCAGCAGCGTAGGTGTTGGCGAGGGCATGAACACTGAAGCTTTCTTT
NA	TRBV20-1	TRBJ2-1	many	CSARVSDGSYNEQFF	TGCAGTGCTAGAGTGAGCGACGGCTCCTACAATGAGCAGTTCTTC
TRBD1	TRBV5-6	TRBJ2-5	few	CASSLTGTGSWGGETQYF	TGTGCCAGCAGCTTAACCGGGACAGGGAGTTGGGGTGGAGAGACCCAGTACTTC
NA	TRBV2	TRBJ2-1	many	CASSDILSYNEQFF	TGTGCCAGCAGTGACATCCTCTCCTACAATGAGCAGTTCTTC
TRBD1	TRBV28	TRBJ2-7	NA	CASRHPGQGGEQYF	TGTGCCAGCAGACATCCGGGACAGGGGGGCGAGCAGTACTTC
NA	TRBV19	TRBJ1-5	few	CASSSGDYSNQPQHF	TGTGCCAGTAGTAGCGGAGATTATAGCAATCAGCCCCAGCATTTT
NA	TRBV20-1	TRBJ1-2	many	CSVAPPTLGYGYTF	TGCAGTGTGGCCCCCCCTACGCTCGGCTATGGCTACACCTTC
TRBD1	TRBV11-3	TRBJ2-2	NA	CASKDRGNTGDLFF	TGTGCCAGCAAAGACAGGGGTAACACCGGGGACCTGTTTTTT
NA	TRBV11-2	TRBJ1-5	NA	CASSLSWSEPQHF	TGTGCCAGCAGCTTATCTTGGTCGGAGCCCCAGCATTTT
NA	TRBV24-1	TRBJ2-1	NA	CTTSEVGKDSYNEQFF	TGTACCACCAGTGAGGTGGGAAAAGACTCCTACAATGAGCAGTTCTTC
TRBD2	TRBV6-1	TRBJ2-7	many	CASRDLAGGEQYF	TGTGCCAGCAGAGACCTAGCGGGAGGCGAGCAGTACTTC
NA	TRBV3-1	TRBJ1-3	many	CATQRQKGGNTIYF	TGTGCCACCCAAAGGCAGAAAGGCGGAAACACCATATATTTT
TRBD1	TRBV11-2	TRBJ1-1	many	CASSLGQGGNTEAFF	TGTGCCAGCAGCTTAGGCCAGGGGGGGAACACTGAAGCTTTCTTT
NA	TRBV27	TRBJ2-4	NA	CASSLSSLAKNIQYF	TGTGCCAGCAGTCTCAGTTCCTTAGCCAAAAACATTCAGTACTTC
TRBD1	TRBV2	TRBJ2-1	NA	CASSERDRGRGGEQFF	TGTGCCAGCAGTGAACGGGACAGGGGACGTGGTGGTGAGCAGTTCTTC
NA	TRBV12-3/TRBV12-4	TRBJ2-1	many	CASGSRRGGGTIF	TGTGCCAGCGGTTCGCGACGGGGCGGCGGAACCATCTTC
NA	TRBV7-9	TRBJ1-2	NA	CASSLSSGARGYTF	TGTGCCAGCAGCTTATCGTCCGGGGCGAGGGGCTACACCTTC